The next 17 T cell receptor beta chains were all read from a single sample in a study of blood T cells in healthy people across ages. A second roughly 6 to 11 cycle PCR used barcoded and J-beta primers. One entry per CDR3 protein, called by TCRdb with MiXCR from the 5' RACE reads. The repertoire includes some 1,500,000 distinct CDR3 sequences, roughly 43% of them detected once, and 4% sits in the top ten. Material for sequencing was blood. Every receptor here comes from a woman aged 18-29 years in good health.

This clonotype was seen more than once but under ten times. This chain uses TRBV7-9 with TRBJ2-2; D gene unclear. Germline lookup yields CDR1 SEHNR and CDR2 FQNEAQ (reference sequence). This CDR3 region has 15 residues. V was trimmed by 1 base and J by 1 base, leaving 7 bases between them. The CDR3 DNA follows: TGTGCCAGCAGCTTAGTGGGGTGGAACACCGGGGAGCTGTTTTTT. Its protein is CASSLVGWNTGELFF.

The rearrangement links TRBV7-3 to TRBJ1-1, with 7 bases fitting TRBD1. There are 15 residues in the CDR3. From germline, CDR1 is SGHTA and CDR2 FQGTGA. The J segment lost 4 bases and the V segment lost 0 bases, leaving 5 bases of the junction unmatched. The DNA of the CDR3 is TGTGCCAGCAGCTTAACTGGGCAGGGGGGCACTGAAGCTTTCTTT. Protein: CASSLTGQGGTEAFF.

The genes are TRBV7-9 and TRBJ2-4, with D possibly TRBD1 on 5 matching bases. The end of the DNA fits TRBJ2-7 better, so the J call may be wrong. This CDR3 has 14 amino acids. Germline V lookup: CDR1 SEHNR, CDR2 FQNEAQ (reference sequence). The CDR3 DNA is TGTGCCAGCAGCTTAGCGATCTCCAGGGACGAGCAGTACTTC. Its translation: CASSLAISRDEQYF.

CDR3 coding DNA: TGTGCCTGGAGGACACAGCACAACTCCTACGAGCAGTACTTC. It encodes CAWRTQHNSYEQYF. The rearrangement uses TRBV30 and TRBJ2-7; unclear D gene. Germline loops: CDR1 GTSNPN, CDR2 SVGIG (reference sequence). V dropped 3 bases and J dropped 0 bases, with 12 bases sitting between them. The CDR3 runs to 14 residues.

This clonotype was seen repeatedly, ten times or more. The chain employs TRBV6-2 or TRBV6-3 and TRBJ2-3; D is ambiguous. Trimming took 4 bases from V and 14 from J, leaving 13 bases between them. CDR3 size: 11 residues. Germline lookup yields CDR1 MNHEY and CDR2 SVGEGT. CDR3 residues: CASSLGTRPYF. Here the CDR3 DNA reads TGTGCCAGCAGTTTGGGCACCCGTCCGTATTTT.

The chain has TRBV14 and TRBJ2-3; maybe TRBD2 (6 bases). This CDR3 has 19 residues. Deletions cut 0 bases from V and 3 bases from J, with 22 bases between. Per the germline V gene, CDR1 is SGHDN and CDR2 is FVKESK. CDR3 sequence (DNA): TGTGCCAGCAGCCAAGAGGGCGGGGTGTATTGGTATAGTACAGATACGCAGTATTTT. Residues: CASSQEGGVYWYSTDTQYF.

The V gene is TRBV12-3 or TRBV12-4, the J gene TRBJ1-3, with a possible D match to TRBD1 (6 bases). The length of the CDR3 is 14 residues. V was trimmed by 5 bases and J by 4 bases, leaving 12 bases between them. CDR3 sequence reads: CASSPTGSGNTIYF. As DNA, the CDR3 is TGTGCCAGCAGTCCTACAGGGTCCGGAAACACCATATATTTT.

The CDR3 nucleotides read TGCGCCAGCAGCCAAGTCCGCGCTACAGATACGCAGTATTTT. Translated, it gives CASSQVRATDTQYF. The chain carries TRBV4-3 and TRBJ2-3; no reliable D call. Germline V gives CDR1 LGHNA, CDR2 YSLEER. The CDR3 consists of 14 residues. Deletions cut 1 base from V and 3 bases from J, with 8 bases between.

The V and J genes are TRBV10-3 and TRBJ1-3; no clear D gene. The ends were cut back, 3 bases at V and 0 bases at J, with 15 bases in the middle. Looked up from germline, CDR1 is ENHRY and CDR2 is SYGVKD. This CDR3 is 17 amino acids long. The CDR3 DNA reads as TGTGCCATCAGTGATGGCGCGGGTAGTGTCTCTGGAAACACCATATATTTT. It translates to CAISDGAGSVSGNTIYF.

Only one count was recorded for this clonotype. The chain combines TRBV29-1 with TRBJ2-5; tentatively, D is TRBD2 (5 bases). The DNA end is more similar to TRBJ2-7, so the J call may be wrong. The CDR3 is 15 residues long. The V gene's germline CDR1 is SQVTM and CDR2 ANQGSEA. The CDR3: CSVATRRAEPYEQYF. The CDR3 nucleotides are TGCAGCGTTGCCACCCGACGAGCGGAGCCGTACGAGCAGTACTTC.

V is TRBV14 and J is TRBJ2-3; 11 bases agree with TRBD2. This CDR3 region has 16 residues. Germline V gene data show CDR1 as SGHDN and CDR2 as FVKESK. J lost 2 bases, V lost 4 bases, and 5 bases had no gene match. The CDR3 sequence: CASSPLAGANTDTQYF. CDR3 sequence (DNA): TGTGCCAGCAGCCCACTAGCGGGGGCGAACACAGATACGCAGTATTTT.

This clonotype turned up a few times. V is TRBV11-1 and J is TRBJ2-7; TRBD2 is a possible D gene (6 bases). The CDR3 spans 15 residues. V shed 6 bases and J shed 0 bases, with 15 bases lying between them. CDR1 is SGHAT, CDR2 FQDESV, per germline (reference sequence). Here the CDR3 DNA reads TGTGCCAGCAGAACCACAGTGGGGGGCTCCTACGAGCAGTACTTC. It yields the protein CASRTTVGGSYEQYF.

This clonotype was counted only a few times. V and J are TRBV12-3 or TRBV12-4 and TRBJ2-5, with D possibly matching TRBD2 (6 bases). CDR3 length: 15 amino acids. Deletions cut 6 bases from V and 11 bases from J, with 25 bases between. The CDR3 here is CASRWASALGNEQYF. CDR3 in DNA: TGTGCCAGCAGATGGGCTAGCGCCCTGGGGAATGAGCAGTACTTC.

The V call is TRBV27, the J call TRBJ2-4, with a weak D call TRBD1 (5 bases). In germline, CDR1 is MNHEY, CDR2 SMNVEV (reference sequence). This CDR3 comprises 14 residues. Trimming left V 6 bases short and J 6 bases short, with 15 bases between. Here the CDR3 DNA reads TGTGCCAGCAGGTTAGACAGATTATCAAACATTCAGTACTTC. As protein: CASRLDRLSNIQYF.

V usage is TRBV25-1 and J usage is TRBJ2-7; unclear D gene. Germline lookup yields CDR1 MGHDK and CDR2 SYGVNS. V lost 1 base and J 2 bases, leaving 12 bases between the germline ends. There are 15 residues in the CDR3. The CDR3 region is CASSESVTQTYEQYF. CDR3 nucleotide sequence: TGTGCCAGCAGTGAATCGGTGACACAAACCTACGAGCAGTACTTC.

The V call is TRBV5-1, the J call TRBJ1-1; D ambiguous. V lost 0 bases, J lost 1 base, and 10 bases lay in between. The CDR3 spans 15 residues. The germline V gene has CDR1 SGHRS and CDR2 YFSETQ. The CDR3 region is CASSLEGSGNTEAFF. Written as DNA, the CDR3 is TGCGCCAGCAGCTTGGAGGGAAGCGGGAACACTGAAGCTTTCTTT.

This clonotype came up a few times. The rearrangement links TRBV5-1 to TRBJ2-5; D uncertain. Germline CDR1 SGHRS, CDR2 YFSETQ. V was cut by 4 bases and J by 5 bases, with 12 bases left in between. The CDR3 consists of 13 residues. The CDR3 DNA sequence: TGCGCCAGCAGCCGACGGGCAGAGGAGACCCAGTACTTC. Translating it yields CASSRRAEETQYF.